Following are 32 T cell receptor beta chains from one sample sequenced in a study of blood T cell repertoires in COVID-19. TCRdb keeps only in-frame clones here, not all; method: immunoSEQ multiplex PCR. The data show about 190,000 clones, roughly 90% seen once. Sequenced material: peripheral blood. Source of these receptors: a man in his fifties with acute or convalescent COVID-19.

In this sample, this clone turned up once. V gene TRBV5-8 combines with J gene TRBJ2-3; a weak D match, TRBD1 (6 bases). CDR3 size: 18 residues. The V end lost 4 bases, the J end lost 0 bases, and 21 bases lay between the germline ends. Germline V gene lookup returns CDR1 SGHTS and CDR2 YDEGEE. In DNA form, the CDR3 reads TGTGCCAGCAGCAGATTGTTGGACAGCTATTCTAGCACAGATACGCAGTATTTT. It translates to CASSRLLDSYSSTDTQYF. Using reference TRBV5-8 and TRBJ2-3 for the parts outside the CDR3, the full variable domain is EAGVTQSPTHLIKTRGQQATLRCSPISGHTSVYWYQQALGLGLQFLLWYDEGEERNRGNFPPRFSGRQFPNYSSELNVNALELEDSALYLCASSRLLDSYSSTDTQYFGPGTRLTVL.

The CDR3 loop is CASSVAPTVYGYTF. CDR3 nucleotides: TGTGCCAGCAGCGTAGCCCCGACAGTCTATGGCTACACCTTC. The rearrangement uses TRBV9 and TRBJ1-2; D may be TRBD1 (5 bases). The CDR3 totals 14 residues. Trimming removed 0 bases at V and 4 bases at J, with 10 bases between. Germline values: CDR1 SGDLS, CDR2 YYNGEE.

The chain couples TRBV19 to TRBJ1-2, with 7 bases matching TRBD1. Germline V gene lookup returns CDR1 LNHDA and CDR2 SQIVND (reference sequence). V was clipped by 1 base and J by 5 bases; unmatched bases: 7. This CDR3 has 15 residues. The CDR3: CASSIGNRGSYGYTF. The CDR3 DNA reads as TGTGCCAGTAGTATAGGTAACAGGGGAAGTTATGGCTACACCTTC.

The CDR3 region is CASSQDPAGGRVATNEKLFF. CDR3 nucleotides: TGTGCCAGCAGCCAAGATCCGGCAGGGGGGAGAGTCGCAACTAATGAAAAACTGTTTTTT. This rearrangement joins TRBV3-1 (or the pseudogene TRBV3-2) to TRBJ1-4; 7 bases are shared with TRBD1. Per the germline V gene, CDR1 is LGHDT and CDR2 is YNNKEL (reference sequence). Trimming at V came to 0 bases and at J to 0 bases, leaving 13 bases not matched to a gene. This CDR3 contains 20 residues.

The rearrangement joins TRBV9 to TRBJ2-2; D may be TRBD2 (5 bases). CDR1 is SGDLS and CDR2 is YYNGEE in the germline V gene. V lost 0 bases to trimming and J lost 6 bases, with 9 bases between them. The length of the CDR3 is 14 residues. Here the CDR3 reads CASSVDGEPGELFF. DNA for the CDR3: TGTGCCAGCAGCGTAGATGGGGAGCCCGGGGAGCTGTTTTTT.

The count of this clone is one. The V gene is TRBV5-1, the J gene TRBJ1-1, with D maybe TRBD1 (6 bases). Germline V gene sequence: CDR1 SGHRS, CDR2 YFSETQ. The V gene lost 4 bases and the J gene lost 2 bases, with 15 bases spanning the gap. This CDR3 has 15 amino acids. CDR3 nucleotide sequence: TGCGCCAGCAGCGAAATAACAGGGTCTAACACTGAAGCTTTCTTT. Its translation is CASSEITGSNTEAFF.

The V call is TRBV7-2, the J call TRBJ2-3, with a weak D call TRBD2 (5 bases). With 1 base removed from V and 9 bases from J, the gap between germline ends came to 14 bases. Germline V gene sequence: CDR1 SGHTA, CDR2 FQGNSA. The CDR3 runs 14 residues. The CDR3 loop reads CASSLGRRAVTQYF. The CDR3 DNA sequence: TGTGCCAGCAGCTTAGGGCGGCGGGCCGTCACGCAGTATTTT.

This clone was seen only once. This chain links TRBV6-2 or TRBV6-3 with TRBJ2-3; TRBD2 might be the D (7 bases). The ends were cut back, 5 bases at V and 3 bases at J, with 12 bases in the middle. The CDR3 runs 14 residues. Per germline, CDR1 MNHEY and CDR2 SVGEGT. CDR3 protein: CASSRGAETDTQYF. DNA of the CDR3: TGTGCCAGCAGTCGGGGGGCAGAGACAGATACGCAGTATTTT.

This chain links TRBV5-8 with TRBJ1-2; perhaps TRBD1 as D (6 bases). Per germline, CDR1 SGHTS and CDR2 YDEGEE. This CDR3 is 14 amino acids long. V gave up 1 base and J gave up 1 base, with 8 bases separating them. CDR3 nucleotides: TGTGCCAGCAGCTTGACAGGGATTAACTATGGCTACACCTTC. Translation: CASSLTGINYGYTF.

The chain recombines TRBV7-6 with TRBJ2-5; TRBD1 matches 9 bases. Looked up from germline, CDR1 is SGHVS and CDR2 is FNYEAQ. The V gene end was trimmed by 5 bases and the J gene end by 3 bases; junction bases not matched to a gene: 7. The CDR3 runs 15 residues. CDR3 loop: CASSRGTGPEETQYF. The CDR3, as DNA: TGTGCCAGCAGCCGAGGGACAGGGCCCGAAGAGACCCAGTACTTC.

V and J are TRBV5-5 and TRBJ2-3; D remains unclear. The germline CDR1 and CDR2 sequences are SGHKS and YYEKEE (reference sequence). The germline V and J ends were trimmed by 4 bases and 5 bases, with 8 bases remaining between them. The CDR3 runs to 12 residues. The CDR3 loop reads CASSLVLDTQYF. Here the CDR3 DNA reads TGTGCCAGCAGCCTCGTTCTAGATACGCAGTATTTT. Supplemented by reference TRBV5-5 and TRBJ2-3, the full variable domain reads DAGVTQSPTHLIKTRGQQVTLRCSPISGHKSVSWYQQVLGQGPQFIFQYYEKEERGRGNFPDRFSARQFPNYSSELNVNALLLGDSALYLCASSLVLDTQYFGPGTRLTVL.

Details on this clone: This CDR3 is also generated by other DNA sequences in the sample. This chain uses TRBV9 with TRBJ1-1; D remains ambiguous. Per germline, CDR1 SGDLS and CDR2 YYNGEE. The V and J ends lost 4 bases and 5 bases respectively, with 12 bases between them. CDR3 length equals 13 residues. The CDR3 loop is CASSPGGRTEAFF. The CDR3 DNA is TGTGCCAGCAGCCCTGGTGGGAGGACTGAAGCTTTCTTT.

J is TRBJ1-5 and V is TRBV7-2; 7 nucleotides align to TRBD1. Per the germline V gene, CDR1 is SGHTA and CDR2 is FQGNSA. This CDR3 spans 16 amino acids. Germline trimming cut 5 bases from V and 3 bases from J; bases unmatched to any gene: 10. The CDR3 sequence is CASSARTGITNQPQHF. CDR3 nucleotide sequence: TGTGCCAGCAGCGCCCGGACAGGCATTACCAATCAGCCCCAGCATTTT.

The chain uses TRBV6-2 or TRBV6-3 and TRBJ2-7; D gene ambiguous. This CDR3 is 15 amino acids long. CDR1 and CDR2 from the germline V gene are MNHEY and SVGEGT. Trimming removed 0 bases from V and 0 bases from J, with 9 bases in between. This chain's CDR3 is CASSYSGRNSYEQYV. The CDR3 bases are TGTGCCAGCAGTTACTCGGGCAGGAACTCCTACGAGCAGTACGTC.

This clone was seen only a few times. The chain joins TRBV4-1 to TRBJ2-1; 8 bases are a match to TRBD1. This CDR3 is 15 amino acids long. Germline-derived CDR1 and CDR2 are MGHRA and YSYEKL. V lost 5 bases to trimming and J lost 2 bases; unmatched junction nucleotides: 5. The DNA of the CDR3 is TGCGCCAGCAGCTCCTGGACAGGGACCTACAATGAGCAGTTCTTC. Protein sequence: CASSSWTGTYNEQFF.

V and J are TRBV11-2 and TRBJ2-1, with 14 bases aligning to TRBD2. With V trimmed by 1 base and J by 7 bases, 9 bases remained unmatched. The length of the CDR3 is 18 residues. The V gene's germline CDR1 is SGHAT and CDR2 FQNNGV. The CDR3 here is CASSLGLAGGPSTNEQFF. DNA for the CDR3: TGTGCCAGCAGCTTAGGACTAGCGGGAGGGCCGTCTACGAATGAGCAGTTCTTC.

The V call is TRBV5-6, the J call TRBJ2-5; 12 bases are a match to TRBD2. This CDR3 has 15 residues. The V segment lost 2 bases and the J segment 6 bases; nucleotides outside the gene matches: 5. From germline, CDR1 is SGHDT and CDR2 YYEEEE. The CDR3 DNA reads TGTGCCAGCAGCTTCCTAACTAGCGGGGGGAAGACCCAGTACTTC. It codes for CASSFLTSGGKTQYF.

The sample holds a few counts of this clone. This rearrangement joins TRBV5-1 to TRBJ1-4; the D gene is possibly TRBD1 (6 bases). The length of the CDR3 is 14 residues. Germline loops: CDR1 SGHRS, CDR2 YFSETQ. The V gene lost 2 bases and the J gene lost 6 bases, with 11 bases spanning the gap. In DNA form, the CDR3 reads TGCGCCAGCAGCTTTCAGGGACATGATGAAAAACTGTTTTTT. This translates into CASSFQGHDEKLFF.

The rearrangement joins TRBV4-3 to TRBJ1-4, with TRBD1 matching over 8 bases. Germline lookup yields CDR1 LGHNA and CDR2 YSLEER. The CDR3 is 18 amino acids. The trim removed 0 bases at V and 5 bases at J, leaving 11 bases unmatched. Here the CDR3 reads CASSQEGVGTGRNEKLFF. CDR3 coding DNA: TGCGCCAGCAGCCAAGAGGGGGTGGGGACAGGAAGAAATGAAAAACTGTTTTTT.

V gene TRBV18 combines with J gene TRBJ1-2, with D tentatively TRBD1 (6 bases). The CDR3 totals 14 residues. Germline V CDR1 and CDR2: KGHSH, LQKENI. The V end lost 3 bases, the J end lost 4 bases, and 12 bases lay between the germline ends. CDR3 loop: CASSPTGDFYGYTF. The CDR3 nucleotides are TGTGCCAGCTCACCGACAGGAGACTTCTATGGCTACACCTTC.

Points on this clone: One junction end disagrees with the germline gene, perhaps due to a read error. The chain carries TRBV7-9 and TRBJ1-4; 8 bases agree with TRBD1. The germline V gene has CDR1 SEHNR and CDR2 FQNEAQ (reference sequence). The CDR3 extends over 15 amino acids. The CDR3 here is CASSLQGAINEKLFF. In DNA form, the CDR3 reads TGTGCCAGCAGCTTACAGGGGGCCATTAATGAGAAACTGTTTTTT.

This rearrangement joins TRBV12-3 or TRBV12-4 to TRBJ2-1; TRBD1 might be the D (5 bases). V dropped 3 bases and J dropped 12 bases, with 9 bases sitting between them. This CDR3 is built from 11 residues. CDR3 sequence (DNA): TGTGCCAGCAGTTTGGGGCAGAGGCAGTTCTTC. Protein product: CASSLGQRQFF.

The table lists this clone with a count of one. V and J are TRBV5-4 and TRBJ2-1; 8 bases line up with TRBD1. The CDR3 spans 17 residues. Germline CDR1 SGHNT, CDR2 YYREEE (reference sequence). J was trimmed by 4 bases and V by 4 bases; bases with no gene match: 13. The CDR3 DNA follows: TGTGCCAGCAGCGGATCCGGCGTGGGACAGGTGTACAATGAGCAGTTCTTC. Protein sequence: CASSGSGVGQVYNEQFF.

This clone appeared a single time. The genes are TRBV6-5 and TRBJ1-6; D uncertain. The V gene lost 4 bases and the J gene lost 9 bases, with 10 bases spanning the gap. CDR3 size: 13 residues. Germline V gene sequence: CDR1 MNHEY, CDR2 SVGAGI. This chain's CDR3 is CASSSNPVSPLHF. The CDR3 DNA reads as TGTGCCAGCAGTTCTAATCCGGTTTCACCCCTCCACTTT.

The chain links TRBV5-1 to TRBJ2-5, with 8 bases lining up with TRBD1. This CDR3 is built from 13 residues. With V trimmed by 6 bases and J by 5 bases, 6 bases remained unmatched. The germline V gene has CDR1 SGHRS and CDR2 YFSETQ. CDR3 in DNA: TGCGCCAGCACGACAGGGGTGGAGGAGACCCAGTACTTC. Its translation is CASTTGVEETQYF.

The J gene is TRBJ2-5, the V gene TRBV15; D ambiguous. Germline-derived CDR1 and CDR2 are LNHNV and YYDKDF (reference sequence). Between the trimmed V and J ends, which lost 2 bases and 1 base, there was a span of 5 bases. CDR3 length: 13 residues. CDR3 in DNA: TGTGCCACCAGCAGAACTCTCCAAGAGACCCAGTACTTC. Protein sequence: CATSRTLQETQYF.

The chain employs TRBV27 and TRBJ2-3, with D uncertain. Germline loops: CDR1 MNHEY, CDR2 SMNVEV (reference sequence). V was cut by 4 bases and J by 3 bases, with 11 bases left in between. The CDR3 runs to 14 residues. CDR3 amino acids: CASSSPRRTDTQYF. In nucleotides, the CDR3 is TGTGCCAGCAGTTCCCCCAGGCGAACAGATACGCAGTATTTT.

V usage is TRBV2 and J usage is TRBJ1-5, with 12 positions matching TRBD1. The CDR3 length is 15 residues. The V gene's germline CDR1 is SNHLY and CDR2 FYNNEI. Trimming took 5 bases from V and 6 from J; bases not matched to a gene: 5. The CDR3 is CASSRDRGRIQPQHF. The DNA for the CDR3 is TGTGCCAGCAGTAGGGACAGGGGGCGAATTCAGCCCCAGCATTTT.

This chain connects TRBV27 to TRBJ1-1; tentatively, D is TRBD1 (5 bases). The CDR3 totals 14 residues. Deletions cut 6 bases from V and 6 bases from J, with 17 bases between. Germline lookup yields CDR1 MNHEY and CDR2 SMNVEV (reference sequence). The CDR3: CASSPYGGTAEAFF. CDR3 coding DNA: TGTGCCAGCAGCCCTTATGGGGGGACCGCTGAAGCTTTCTTT.

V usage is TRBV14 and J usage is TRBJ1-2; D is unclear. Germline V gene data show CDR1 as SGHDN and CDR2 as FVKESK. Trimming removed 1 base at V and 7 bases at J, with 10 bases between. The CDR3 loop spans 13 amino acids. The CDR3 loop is CASSQGRLRGYTF. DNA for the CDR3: TGTGCCAGCAGCCAAGGGCGGTTGCGTGGCTACACCTTC.

The CDR3 loop is CASTLEGVADEQYV. The CDR3 bases are TGCGCCAGCACCCTCGAGGGTGTAGCGGACGAGCAGTACGTC. V gene TRBV10-1 combines with J gene TRBJ2-7; tentatively, D is TRBD2 (6 bases). CDR1 WNHNN and CDR2 SYGVQD come from the germline V gene (reference sequence). The CDR3 covers 14 residues. The germline V and J ends were trimmed by 7 bases and 5 bases, with 18 bases remaining between them.

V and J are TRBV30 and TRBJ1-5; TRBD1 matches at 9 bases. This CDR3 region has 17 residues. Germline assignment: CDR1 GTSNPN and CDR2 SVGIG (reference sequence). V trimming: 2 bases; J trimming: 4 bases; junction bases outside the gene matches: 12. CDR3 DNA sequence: TGTGCCTGGAGTCCAACGGGGCTGGGGACAGGGAATCAGCCCCAGCATTTT. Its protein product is CAWSPTGLGTGNQPQHF.